The T cell receptor beta chain under discussion was sequenced for a study of beta chain features in type 1 diabetes. The authors reverse transcribed all of the isolated RNA, so sequencing captured expressed TCRB transcripts. The study sequenced naive, central memory and regulatory T cell samples to an average of around 3.5 million reads. Produced via immunoSEQ multiplex PCR; TCRdb's table is partial and in-frame only. The sample contains under 550,000 clones, roughly 11% of which appear only once. Worth noting for this clone: Its target is unknown.

Regarding the study as a whole: Among all four CD4+ subsets, Type 1 diabetes patients had TCRB CDR3s that were moderately but significantly shorter.

Germline V gene sequence: CDR1 LGHNA, CDR2 YSLEER. The CDR3 runs 15 residues. Trimming at V came to 4 bases and at J to 7 bases, leaving 6 bases not matched to a gene. The sample comprised naive CD4+ T cells from blood. This chain connects TRBV4-3 to TRBJ2-2; 10 bases are shared with TRBD2. The receptor comes from a young woman in good health. The CDR3 sequence is CASSRGLAVNGELFF. The DNA for the CDR3 is TGCGCCAGCAGCCGAGGACTAGCGGTCAACGGGGAGCTGTTTTTT.